Included here is one T cell receptor beta chain sequence, with context. The sample belongs to a study of blood T cell repertoires in COVID-19. CDR3 length: 14 amino acids. Germline-derived CDR1 and CDR2 are SEHNR and FQNEAQ (reference sequence). V gave up 2 bases and J gave up 6 bases, with 12 bases separating them. Patients in Seattle were enrolled during active infection, then followed longitudinally. Original processing notes: Amplified reference gene primers provided the basis for estimating nucleated cell counts. The assay was immunoSEQ multiplex PCR, and TCRdb's table has in-frame clones only and misses some. For V, J and clone size, that table is used; D and trimming come from the DNA. The sample yields approximately 170,000 clones, approximately 93% seen once.

The sample consisted of peripheral blood. The chain has TRBV7-9 and TRBJ2-3, with D maybe TRBD1 (6 bases). This clonotype was obtained from a woman aged 55-75 years with COVID-19, enrolled during active disease. The chain's CDR3 is CASSLSGQGDTQYF. DNA of the CDR3: TGTGCCAGCAGCTTATCGGGGCAGGGGGATACGCAGTATTTT.